This entry features one TCR beta chain sequence. Antigen unknown. The sample is drawn from a study of shared clonotypes between healthy human individuals. The CDR3 is 15 residues long. V shed 1 base and J shed 6 bases, with 12 bases lying between them. Looked up from germline, CDR1 is LNHDA and CDR2 is SQIVND (reference sequence). Overall study findings and caveats: Enrolling few donors narrowed the genetic and exposure-history diversity that was represented.

The naive CD8 fraction comprised CD45RO-negative cells positively selected for CCR7 and excluded terminally differentiated effector memory CD45RA+ cells. Participating donors were healthy, HIV-negative adults free of recent acute infections or vaccinations. Deep-level running was used for the assay. Clones were sequenced by immunoSEQ multiplex PCR, and TCRdb holds only the in-frame ones, with some missing. The sample carries roughly 850,000 clones, roughly 96% recorded once. Input material: naive CD8+ T cells sorted from blood. The TCR sequence derives from a man aged 30 to 45 in good health. The chain carries TRBV19 and TRBJ2-2; TRBD2 is a possible D gene (5 bases). CDR3 sequence: CASSIVGLSSGELFF. DNA of the CDR3: TGTGCCAGTAGTATAGTAGGACTTTCATCCGGGGAGCTGTTTTTT. Drawing the rest from reference TRBV19 and TRBJ2-2, the complete variable domain is DGGITQSPKYLFRKEGQNVTLSCEQNLNHDAMYWYRQDPGQGLRLIYYSQIVNDFQKGDIAEGYSVSREKKESFPLTVTSAQKNPTAFYLCASSIVGLSSGELFFGEGSRLTVL.